This T cell receptor (beta chain) came from a study of T cells in Graves' hyperthyroidism and ophthalmopathy. Study observations and caveats: Separation of ophthalmopathy from stable hyperthyroidism was achieved by a 13 V-J model.

Researchers took RNA transcripts and amplified the TCR beta CDR3 regions from them. During a first-round RT-PCR of the TCR CDR3, the HTBI primer set was used. TCRdb passed the multiplex PCR reads through MiXCR, listing each CDR3 protein once. The sample contains fewer than 350,000 distinct CDR3 sequences, 15% to 20% of which appear only once. This clonotype has a count of ten or more. The antigen remains undetermined. The junction and the germline gene differ at one end; a read error may be behind it. Germline CDR1 reads SNHLY; CDR2 reads FYNNEI. The CDR3 loop spans 9 amino acids. Exclusion criteria comprised uncontrolled infection, other autoimmune disease, pregnancy or lactation. Isolation of PBMCs was performed on 10 ml fresh peripheral blood.

V is TRBV2 and J is TRBJ2-7; 8 bases map to TRBD1. The source of this sequence is a woman aged 40-49 years with Graves' ophthalmopathy. Sequencing was carried out using blood. The CDR3 spells CASRLGQDF. The CDR3 bases are TGTGCCAGCAGACTGGGACAGGACTTC.